What follows are 4 T cell receptor beta chains derived from one specimen sequenced in a study of graft-versus-host responses after intestinal transplantation. TCRdb's table, derived via immunoSEQ multiplex PCR, lists solely in-frame clones and lacks some. The sample records tens of thousands of clones, roughly 95% being singletons. For these TCRs, the target antigens are not known. Material: unstimulated CD8+ T cells sorted from spleen or lymph node cells, obtained before transplant. The source is a human donor who was the organ donor for an intestinal transplant.

A few counts support this clone. V gene TRBV6-1 combines with J gene TRBJ1-2, with D tentatively TRBD1 (5 bases). V shed 1 base and J shed 4 bases, with 13 bases lying between them. The CDR3 extends over 15 amino acids. Germline V gene data show CDR1 as MNHNS and CDR2 as SASEGT. The CDR3 DNA reads as TGTGCCAGCAGTGAAGTGCAGGGAATAAGCTATGGCTACACCTTC. Its protein is CASSEVQGISYGYTF.

The rearrangement joins TRBV5-1 to TRBJ1-6; D is ambiguous. This CDR3 contains 16 residues. The germline V gene has CDR1 SGHRS and CDR2 YFSETQ. V was clipped by 1 base and J by 8 bases, with 16 bases between them. CDR3 protein: CASSLQAADFYSPLHF. The CDR3 DNA reads as TGCGCCAGCAGCTTGCAGGCAGCGGATTTCTATTCACCCCTCCACTTT.

This clone was observed a single time. V and J are TRBV28 and TRBJ1-5, with D possibly TRBD1 on 5 matching bases. This CDR3 is 15 amino acids long. CDR1 is MDHEN, CDR2 SYDVKM, per germline. V lost 1 base, J lost 7 bases, and 14 bases lay in between. The chain's CDR3 is CASSLYPGSGQPQHF. In DNA form, the CDR3 reads TGTGCCAGCAGTTTATATCCGGGTTCAGGGCAGCCCCAGCATTTT.

This clone was observed once. The rearrangement uses TRBV7-9 and TRBJ1-1; TRBD1 agrees at 9 bases. The J segment lost 0 bases and the V segment lost 5 bases, leaving 7 bases of the junction unmatched. Germline V gives CDR1 SEHNR, CDR2 FQNEAQ (reference sequence). CDR3 length: 16 amino acids. This chain's CDR3 is CASSPGGQGMNTEAFF. The CDR3 bases are TGTGCCAGCAGCCCGGGTGGACAGGGGATGAACACTGAAGCTTTCTTT.